Listed here are 14 T cell receptor beta chains from one sample, sequenced in a study of blood T cell repertoires in COVID-19. TCRdb's table, derived via immunoSEQ multiplex PCR, lists solely in-frame clones and lacks some. The table lists about 210,000 clones, 81% of them singletons. The sample comprised PBMCs or T cells enriched from blood (not recorded which). All receptors derive from a woman in her 50s with acute COVID-19.

This clone was observed a few times. The chain recombines TRBV7-9 with TRBJ2-5, with a possible D match to TRBD1 (6 bases). The CDR3 is 12 residues long. Trimming removed 5 bases at V and 7 bases at J, with 11 bases between. CDR1 SEHNR and CDR2 FQNEAQ come from the germline V gene (reference sequence). The CDR3 nucleotides read TGTGCCAGCAGCAGGGACATCCCGACCCAGTACTTC. It encodes CASSRDIPTQYF.

The chain combines TRBV9 with TRBJ2-5; 13 bases line up with TRBD2. CDR1 is SGDLS and CDR2 is YYNGEE in the germline V gene. J lost 3 bases, V lost 4 bases, and 9 bases had no gene match. The CDR3 is 17 residues long. CDR3 sequence: CASSIGTSGTGEETQYF. The CDR3 DNA reads as TGTGCCAGCAGCATTGGGACTAGCGGGACGGGGGAAGAGACCCAGTACTTC.

V gene TRBV15 combines with J gene TRBJ2-7, with TRBD1 matching 7 bases. Germline assignment: CDR1 LNHNV and CDR2 YYDKDF (reference sequence). Germline trimming cut 4 bases from V and 3 bases from J; bases unmatched to any gene: 3. This CDR3 comprises 13 residues. The CDR3 is CATSKGTVYEQYF. The CDR3 DNA reads TGTGCCACCAGCAAAGGGACAGTCTACGAGCAGTACTTC.

The CDR3: CASSWGTGPDEQFF. CDR3 in DNA: TGTGCCAGCAGCTGGGGGACAGGCCCCGATGAGCAGTTCTTC. The chain joins TRBV5-4 to TRBJ2-1; 8 bases are shared with TRBD1. The CDR3 runs to 14 residues. CDR1 is SGHNT, CDR2 YYREEE, per germline (reference sequence). The V segment lost 3 bases and the J segment 8 bases; nucleotides outside the gene matches: 7.

The chain uses TRBV2 and TRBJ1-2; possible D gene TRBD1, 5 bases. The CDR3 has 14 amino acids. Germline lookup yields CDR1 SNHLY and CDR2 FYNNEI. V was pared by 7 bases and J by 0 bases, with 12 bases between. The CDR3 nucleotides read TGTGCCAGCAAACGGCAGGGTGCTAACTATGGCTACACCTTC. It is translated as CASKRQGANYGYTF.

The chain has TRBV4-3 and TRBJ2-7, with D perhaps TRBD1 (7 bases). Germline CDR1 is LGHNA and CDR2 is YSLEER. The CDR3 extends over 15 amino acids. V was pared by 0 bases and J by 3 bases, with 12 bases between. The CDR3 DNA is TGCGCCAGCAGCCAAGAGCCGCAGGGGGGCTACGAGCAGTACTTC. Its translation is CASSQEPQGGYEQYF.

DNA of the CDR3: TGCGCCAGCAGCTGGTCCGGGACTAGTGCCGGGGAGCTGTTTTTT. This encodes CASSWSGTSAGELFF. This chain connects TRBV5-1 to TRBJ2-2, with 8 bases identical to TRBD2. Germline V CDR1 and CDR2: SGHRS, YFSETQ. The CDR3 totals 15 residues. Losses at the gene ends were 3 bases for V and 6 bases for J; bases not matched to a gene: 7.

This chain joins TRBV7-2 and TRBJ1-5; D gene ambiguous. The V end was cut by 2 bases, the J end by 3 bases, with 14 bases between. Germline lookup yields CDR1 SGHTA and CDR2 FQGNSA. This CDR3 region has 16 residues. The CDR3 loop reads CASSLFFSRDNQPQHF. Here the CDR3 DNA reads TGTGCCAGCAGCTTATTTTTCTCCCGAGACAATCAGCCCCAGCATTTT.

The chain couples TRBV5-1 to TRBJ1-5, with D possibly matching TRBD1 (5 bases). The CDR3 sequence is 15 residues long. Looked up from germline, CDR1 is SGHRS and CDR2 is YFSETQ. V lost 8 bases and J lost 0, with 15 bases in between. CDR3 region: CASSRGDFSNQPQHF. The CDR3 DNA reads as TGCGCCAGTTCCCGGGGGGATTTTAGCAATCAGCCCCAGCATTTT.

This clone was observed many times. The chain employs TRBV6-1 and TRBJ1-2, with a possible D match to TRBD1 (5 bases). The CDR3 sequence is 14 residues long. Germline V gives CDR1 MNHNS, CDR2 SASEGT. V lost 0 bases, J lost 8 bases, and 13 bases lay in between. The CDR3 reads CASSEAGWGGGYTF. The CDR3 DNA reads as TGTGCCAGCAGTGAAGCAGGGTGGGGGGGAGGCTACACCTTC.

The chain uses TRBV19 and TRBJ1-2, with TRBD1 matching over 8 bases. CDR1 is LNHDA and CDR2 is SQIVND in the germline V gene (reference sequence). There are 16 residues in the CDR3. After removal of 4 bases from V and 2 bases from J, the junction contained 9 bases not matched to a gene. In DNA, the CDR3 is TGTGCCAGTAGTAGCCCCCGGACAGGGAAAAACTATGGCTACACCTTC. It specifies CASSSPRTGKNYGYTF.

This clone has only one observation. V gene TRBV30 combines with J gene TRBJ1-2; 7 bases fit TRBD1. V trimming: 4 bases; J trimming: 4 bases; junction bases outside the gene matches: 6. Per germline, CDR1 GTSNPN and CDR2 SVGIG (reference sequence). The CDR3 has 13 residues. The CDR3 spells CAWNQGDTYGYTF. CDR3 coding DNA: TGTGCCTGGAATCAGGGGGATACCTATGGCTACACCTTC.

The chain uses TRBV28 and TRBJ1-4; no reliable D call. The CDR3 runs 12 residues. The ends were cut back, 8 bases at V and 10 bases at J, with 14 bases in the middle. The germline V gene has CDR1 MDHEN and CDR2 SYDVKM. The CDR3 DNA reads as TGTGCCAGCCCTCCGATACGAGGAAAACTGTTTTTT. The encoded protein is CASPPIRGKLFF.

The rearrangement uses TRBV5-1 and TRBJ1-2; D possibly corresponds to TRBD1 (6 bases). V was cut by 0 bases and J by 8 bases, with 11 bases left in between. Germline assignment: CDR1 SGHRS and CDR2 YFSETQ. The CDR3 totals 13 residues. The CDR3 protein is CASSLVGGQGYTF. CDR3 sequence (DNA): TGCGCCAGCAGCTTGGTAGGGGGTCAGGGCTACACCTTC.